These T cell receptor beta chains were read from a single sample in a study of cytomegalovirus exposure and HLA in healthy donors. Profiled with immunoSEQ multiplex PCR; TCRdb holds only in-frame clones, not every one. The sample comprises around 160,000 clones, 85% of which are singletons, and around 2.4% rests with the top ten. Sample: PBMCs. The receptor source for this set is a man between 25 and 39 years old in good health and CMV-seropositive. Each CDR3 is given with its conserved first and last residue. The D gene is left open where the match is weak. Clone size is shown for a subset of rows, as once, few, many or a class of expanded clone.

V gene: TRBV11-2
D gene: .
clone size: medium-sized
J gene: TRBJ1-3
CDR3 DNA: TGTGCCAGCAGCTTAGCGGACAGCTACTCTGGAAACACCATATATTTT
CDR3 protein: CASSLADSYSGNTIYF

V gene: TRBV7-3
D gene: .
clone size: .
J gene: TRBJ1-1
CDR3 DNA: TGTGCCAGCAGCCACGGGGGACCGAACACTGAAGCTTTCTTT
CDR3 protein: CASSHGGPNTEAFF

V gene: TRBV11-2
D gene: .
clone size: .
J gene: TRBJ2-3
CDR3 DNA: TGTGCCAGCAGCTTAGGAGCGGGCAACACAGATACGCAGTATTTT
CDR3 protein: CASSLGAGNTDTQYF

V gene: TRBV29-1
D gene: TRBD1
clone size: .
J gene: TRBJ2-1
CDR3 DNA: TGCAGCGTGGGGCGACAGGGGGCCTACAATGAGCAGTTCTTC
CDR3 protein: CSVGRQGAYNEQFF

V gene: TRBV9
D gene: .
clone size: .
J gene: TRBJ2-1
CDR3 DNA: TGTGCCAGCAGCGTAATTGGTCAGGATCCTTCATTCCCCTACAATGAGCAGTTCTTC
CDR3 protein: CASSVIGQDPSFPYNEQFF

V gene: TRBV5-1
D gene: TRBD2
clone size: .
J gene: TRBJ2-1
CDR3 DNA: TGCGCCAGCAGCTTGGGACTAGCGGGGAGGGATGAGCAGTTCTTC
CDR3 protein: CASSLGLAGRDEQFF

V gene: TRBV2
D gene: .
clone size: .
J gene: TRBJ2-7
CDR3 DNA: TGTGCCAGCGTAACATATTCCTACGAGCAGTACTTC
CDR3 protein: CASVTYSYEQYF

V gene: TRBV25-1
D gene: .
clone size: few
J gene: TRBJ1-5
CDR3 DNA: TGTGCCAGCAGTTCAGGGTTTGAGCAGCCCCAGCATTTT
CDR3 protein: CASSSGFEQPQHF

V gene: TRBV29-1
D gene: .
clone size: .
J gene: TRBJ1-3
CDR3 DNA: TGCAGCGTTGTCTACGGAAACACCATATATTTT
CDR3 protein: CSVVYGNTIYF

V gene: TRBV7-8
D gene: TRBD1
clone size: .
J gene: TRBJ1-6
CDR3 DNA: TGTGCCAGCAGCTCTCCTACCGGGACAGGGGACTCACCCCTCCACTTT
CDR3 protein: CASSSPTGTGDSPLHF

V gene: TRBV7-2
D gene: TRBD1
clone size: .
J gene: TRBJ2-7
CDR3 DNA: TGTGCCAGCAGCTCCTACAGGGGGCTCGCCTACGAGCAGTACTTC
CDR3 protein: CASSSYRGLAYEQYF

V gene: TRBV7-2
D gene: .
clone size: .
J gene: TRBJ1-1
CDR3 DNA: TGTGCCAGCAGCTATGACAGGAACACTGAAGCTTTCTTT
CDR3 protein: CASSYDRNTEAFF

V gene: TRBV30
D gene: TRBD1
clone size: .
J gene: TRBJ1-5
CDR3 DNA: TGTGCCTGGAGTGTGACAGGGAATCAGCCCCAGCATTTT
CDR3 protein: CAWSVTGNQPQHF

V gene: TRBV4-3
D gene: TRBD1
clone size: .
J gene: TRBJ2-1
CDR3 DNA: TGCGCCAGCAGCCAAGATAGCAGGATGACAGGGGAACCCTATGAGCAGTTCTTC
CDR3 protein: CASSQDSRMTGEPYEQFF

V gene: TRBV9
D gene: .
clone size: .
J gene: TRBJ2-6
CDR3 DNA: TGTGCCAGCAGCGTATCCGGGGAGGGGGCCAACGTCCTGACTTTC
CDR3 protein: CASSVSGEGANVLTF

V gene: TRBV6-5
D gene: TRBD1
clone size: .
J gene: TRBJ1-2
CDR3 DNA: TGTGCCAGCAGTTCTACAGGGGCGTTCCATGGCTACACCTTC
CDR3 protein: CASSSTGAFHGYTF

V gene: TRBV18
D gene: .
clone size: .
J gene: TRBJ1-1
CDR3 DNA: TGTGCCAGCTCACCACCGGAGAGTTCGAACACTGAAGCTTTCTTT
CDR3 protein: CASSPPESSNTEAFF

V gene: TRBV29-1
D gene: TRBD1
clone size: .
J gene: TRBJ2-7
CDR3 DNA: TGCAGCGTTGCCGGGGCTTGGACAGGGTCGAGCTCCTACGAGCAGTACTTC
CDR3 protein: CSVAGAWTGSSSYEQYF

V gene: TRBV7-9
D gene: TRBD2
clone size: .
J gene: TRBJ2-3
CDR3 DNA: TGTGCCAGCATCCTTTGGGCGGGGGGCCAGGGTTCCGCAGATACGCAGTATTTT
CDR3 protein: CASILWAGGQGSADTQYF

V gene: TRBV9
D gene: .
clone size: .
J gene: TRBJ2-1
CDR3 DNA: TGTGCCAGCAGCGTAATCGCGGAGTACTACAATGAGCAGTTCTTC
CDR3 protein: CASSVIAEYYNEQFF

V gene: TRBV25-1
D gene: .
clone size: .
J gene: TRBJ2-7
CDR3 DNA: TGTGCCAGCAGTGGCCCCCGGCAGGGGAGTTACGAGCAGTACTTC
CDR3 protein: CASSGPRQGSYEQYF

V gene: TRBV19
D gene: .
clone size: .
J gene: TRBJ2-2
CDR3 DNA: TGTGCCAGTAGTCAGGTCCCCACCGGGGAGCTGTTTTTT
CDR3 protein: CASSQVPTGELFF

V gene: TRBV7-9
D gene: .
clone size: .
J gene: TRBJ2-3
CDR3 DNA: TGTGCCAGCGGTGGCTTCAGCACAGATACGCAGTATTTT
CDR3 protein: CASGGFSTDTQYF

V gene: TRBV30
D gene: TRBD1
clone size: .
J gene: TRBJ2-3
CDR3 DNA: TGTGCCTGGAGCAGACGGACAGGGACTAGCACAGATACGCAGTATTTT
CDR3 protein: CAWSRRTGTSTDTQYF

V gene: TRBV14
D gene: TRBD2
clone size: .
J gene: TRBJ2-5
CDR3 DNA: TGTGCCAGCAGCCAAATAGCGGGGGGAGAGACCCAGTACTTC
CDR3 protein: CASSQIAGGETQYF

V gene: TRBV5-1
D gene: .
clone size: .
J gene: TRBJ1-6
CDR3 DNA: TGCGCCAGCAGCTCCAGGGGCGAAAGCTCCTATAATTCACCCCTCCACTTT
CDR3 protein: CASSSRGESSYNSPLHF

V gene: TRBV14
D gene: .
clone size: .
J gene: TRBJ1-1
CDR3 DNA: TGTGCCAGCAGCCAAGAGGGAGCCTTGAACACTGAAGCTTTCTTT
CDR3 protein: CASSQEGALNTEAFF

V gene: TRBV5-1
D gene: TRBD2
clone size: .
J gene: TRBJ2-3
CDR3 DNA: TGCGCCAGCAGCTTGGGTGGCGGGGGTAGCACAGATACGCAGTATTTT
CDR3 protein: CASSLGGGGSTDTQYF

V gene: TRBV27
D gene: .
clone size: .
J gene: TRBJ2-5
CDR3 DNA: TGTGCCAGCAGTTGGGATAGCGGTAAAGAGACCCAGTACTTC
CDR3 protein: CASSWDSGKETQYF

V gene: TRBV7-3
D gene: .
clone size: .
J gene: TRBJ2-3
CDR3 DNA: TGTGCCAGCAGCTTATACGGGGGATCCACAGATACGCAGTATTTT
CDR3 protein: CASSLYGGSTDTQYF

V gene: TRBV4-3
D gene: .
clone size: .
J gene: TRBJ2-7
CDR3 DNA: TGCGCCAGCAGCCCATGGACAGGAGGGGAGCAGTACTTC
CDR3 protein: CASSPWTGGEQYF